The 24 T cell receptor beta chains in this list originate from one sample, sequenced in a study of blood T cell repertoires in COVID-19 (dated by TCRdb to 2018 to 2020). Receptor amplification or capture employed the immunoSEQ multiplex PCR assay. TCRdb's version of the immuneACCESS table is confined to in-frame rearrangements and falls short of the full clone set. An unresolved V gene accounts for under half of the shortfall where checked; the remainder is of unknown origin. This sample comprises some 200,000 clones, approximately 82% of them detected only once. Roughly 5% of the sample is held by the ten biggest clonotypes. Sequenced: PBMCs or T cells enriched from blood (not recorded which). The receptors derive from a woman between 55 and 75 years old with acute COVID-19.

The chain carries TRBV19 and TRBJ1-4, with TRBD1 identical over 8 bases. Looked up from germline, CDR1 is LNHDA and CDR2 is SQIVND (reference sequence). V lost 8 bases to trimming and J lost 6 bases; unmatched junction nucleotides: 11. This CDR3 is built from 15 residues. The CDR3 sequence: CASRIPGQEDEKLFF. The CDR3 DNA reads TGTGCCAGTCGGATACCGGGACAGGAGGATGAAAAACTGTTTTTT.

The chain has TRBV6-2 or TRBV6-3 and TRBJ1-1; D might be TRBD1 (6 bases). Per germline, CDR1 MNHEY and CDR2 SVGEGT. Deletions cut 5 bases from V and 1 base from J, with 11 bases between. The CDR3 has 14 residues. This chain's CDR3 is CASSQGPPNTEAFF. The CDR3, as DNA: TGTGCCAGCAGTCAGGGGCCCCCGAACACTGAAGCTTTCTTT.

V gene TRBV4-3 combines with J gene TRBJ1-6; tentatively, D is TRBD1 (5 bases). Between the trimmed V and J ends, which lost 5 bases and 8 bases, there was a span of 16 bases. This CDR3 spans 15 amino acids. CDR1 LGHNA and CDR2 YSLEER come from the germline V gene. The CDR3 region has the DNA TGCGCCAGCAGCTACCTGGGGGGTGGGGATTCACCCCTCCACTTT. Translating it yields CASSYLGGGDSPLHF.

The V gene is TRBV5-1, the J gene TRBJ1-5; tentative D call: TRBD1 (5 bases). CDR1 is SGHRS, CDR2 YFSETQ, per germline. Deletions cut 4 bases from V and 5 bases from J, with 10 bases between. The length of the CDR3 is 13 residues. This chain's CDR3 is CASSRGIDQPQHF. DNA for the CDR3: TGCGCCAGCAGCAGGGGAATAGATCAGCCCCAGCATTTT.

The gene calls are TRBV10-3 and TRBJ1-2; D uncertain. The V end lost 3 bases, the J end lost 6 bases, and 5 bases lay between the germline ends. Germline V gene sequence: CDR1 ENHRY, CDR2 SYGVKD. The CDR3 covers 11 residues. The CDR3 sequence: CAISDNDGYTF. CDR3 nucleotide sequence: TGTGCCATCAGTGATAATGATGGCTACACCTTC.

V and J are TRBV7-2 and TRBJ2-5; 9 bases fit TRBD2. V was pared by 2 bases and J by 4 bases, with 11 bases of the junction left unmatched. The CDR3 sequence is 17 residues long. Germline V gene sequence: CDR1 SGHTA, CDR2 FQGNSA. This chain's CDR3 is CASSLTGRGGRGETQYF. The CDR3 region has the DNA TGTGCCAGCAGCTTAACGGGGCGGGGGGGCCGAGGAGAGACCCAGTACTTC.

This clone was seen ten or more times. CDR3 bases: TGCGCCAGCAGCCAACAATACGGGAGTGAAGCTTTCTTT. It specifies CASSQQYGSEAFF. The chain has TRBV4-3 and TRBJ1-1; D unresolved. Looked up from germline, CDR1 is LGHNA and CDR2 is YSLEER. The CDR3 runs to 13 residues. Trimming pared 2 bases from V and 7 bases from J, leaving 11 bases between.

The CDR3 sequence is CASSIDAGEVGQPQHF. DNA of the CDR3: TGTGCCAGTAGTATAGACGCCGGGGAGGTTGGTCAGCCCCAGCATTTT. The chain couples TRBV19 to TRBJ1-5; D not certain. The germline V and J ends were trimmed by 0 bases and 6 bases, with 15 bases remaining between them. Germline V CDR1 and CDR2: LNHDA, SQIVND (reference sequence). The CDR3 spans 16 residues. The whole variable domain, filled in from reference TRBV19 and TRBJ1-5, reads DGGITQSPKYLFRKEGQNVTLSCEQNLNHDAMYWYRQDPGQGLRLIYYSQIVNDFQKGDIAEGYSVSREKKESFPLTVTSAQKNPTAFYLCASSIDAGEVGQPQHFGDGTRLSIL.

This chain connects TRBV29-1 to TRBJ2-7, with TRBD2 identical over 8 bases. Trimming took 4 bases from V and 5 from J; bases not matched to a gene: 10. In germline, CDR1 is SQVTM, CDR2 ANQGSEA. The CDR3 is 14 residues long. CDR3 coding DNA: TGCAGCGTTGCCGGACTAGCAAATGGGGACGAGCAGTACTTC. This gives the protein CSVAGLANGDEQYF.

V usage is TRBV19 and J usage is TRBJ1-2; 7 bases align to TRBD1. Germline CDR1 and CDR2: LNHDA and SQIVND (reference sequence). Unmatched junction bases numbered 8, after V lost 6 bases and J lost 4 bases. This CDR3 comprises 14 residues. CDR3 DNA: TGTGCCAGTAGGTTGCTAGGGGGCGCCTATGGCTACACCTTC. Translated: CASRLLGGAYGYTF.

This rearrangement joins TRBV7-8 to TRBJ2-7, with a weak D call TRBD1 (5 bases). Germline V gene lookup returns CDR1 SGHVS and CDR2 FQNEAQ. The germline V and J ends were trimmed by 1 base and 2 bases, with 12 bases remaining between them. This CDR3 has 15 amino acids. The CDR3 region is CASSLVVREAYEQYF. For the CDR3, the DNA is TGTGCCAGCAGCTTAGTAGTCAGGGAAGCCTACGAGCAGTACTTC.

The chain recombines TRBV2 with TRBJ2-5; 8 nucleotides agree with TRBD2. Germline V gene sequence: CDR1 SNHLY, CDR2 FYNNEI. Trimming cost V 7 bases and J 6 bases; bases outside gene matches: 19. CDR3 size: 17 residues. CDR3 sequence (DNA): TGTGCCAGCACAACCGGGGGGGGCCCCGGAGGAACAAAGACCCAGTACTTC. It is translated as CASTTGGGPGGTKTQYF.

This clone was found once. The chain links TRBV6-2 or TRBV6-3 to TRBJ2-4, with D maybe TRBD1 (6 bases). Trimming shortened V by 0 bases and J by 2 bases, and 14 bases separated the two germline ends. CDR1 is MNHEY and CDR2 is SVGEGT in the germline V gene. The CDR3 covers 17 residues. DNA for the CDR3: TGTGCCAGCAGTTACTCCGCAGGGGCCACAACCAAAAACATTCAGTACTTC. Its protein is CASSYSAGATTKNIQYF.

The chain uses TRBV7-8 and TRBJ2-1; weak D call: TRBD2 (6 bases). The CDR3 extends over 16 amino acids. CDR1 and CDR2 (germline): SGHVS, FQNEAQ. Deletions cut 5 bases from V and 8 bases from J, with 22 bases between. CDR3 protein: CASSDISSASGDEQFF. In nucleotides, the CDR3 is TGTGCCAGCAGCGACATCTCTAGCGCGAGTGGGGATGAGCAGTTCTTC.

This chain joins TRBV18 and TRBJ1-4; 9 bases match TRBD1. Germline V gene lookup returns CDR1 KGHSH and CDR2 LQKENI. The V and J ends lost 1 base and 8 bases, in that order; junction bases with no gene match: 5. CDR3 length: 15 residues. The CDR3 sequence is CASSPRQGDEEKLFF. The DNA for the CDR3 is TGTGCCAGCTCACCACGACAGGGGGACGAAGAAAAACTGTTTTTT. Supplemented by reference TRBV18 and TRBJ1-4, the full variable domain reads NAGVMQNPRHLVRRRGQEARLRCSPMKGHSHVYWYRQLPEEGLKFMVYLQKENIIDESGMPKERFSAEFPKEGPSILRIQQVVRGDSAAYFCASSPRQGDEEKLFFGSGTQLSVL.

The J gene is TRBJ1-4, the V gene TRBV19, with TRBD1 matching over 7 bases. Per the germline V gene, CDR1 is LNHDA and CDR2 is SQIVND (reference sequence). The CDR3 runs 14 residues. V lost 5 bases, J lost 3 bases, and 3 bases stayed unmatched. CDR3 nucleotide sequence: TGTGCCAGTAGTCCGGGACAGTCTAATGAAAAACTGTTTTTT. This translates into CASSPGQSNEKLFF.

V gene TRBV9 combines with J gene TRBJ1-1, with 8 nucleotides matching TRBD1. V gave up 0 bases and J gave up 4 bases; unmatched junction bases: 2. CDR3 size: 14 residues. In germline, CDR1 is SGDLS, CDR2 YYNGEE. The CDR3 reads CASSVGTGPTEAFF. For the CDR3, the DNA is TGTGCCAGCAGCGTAGGGACAGGGCCCACTGAAGCTTTCTTT.

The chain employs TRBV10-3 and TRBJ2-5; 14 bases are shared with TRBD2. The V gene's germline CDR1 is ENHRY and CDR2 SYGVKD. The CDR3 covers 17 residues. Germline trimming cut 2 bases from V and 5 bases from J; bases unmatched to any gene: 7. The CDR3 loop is CAISERLAGGPGETQYF. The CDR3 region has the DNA TGTGCCATCAGTGAGAGACTAGCGGGAGGGCCGGGGGAGACCCAGTACTTC.

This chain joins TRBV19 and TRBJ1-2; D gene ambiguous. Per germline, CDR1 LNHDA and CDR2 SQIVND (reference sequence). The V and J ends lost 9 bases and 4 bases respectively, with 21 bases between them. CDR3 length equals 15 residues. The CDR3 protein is CASRLQITPGYGYTF. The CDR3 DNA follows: TGTGCCAGCAGGCTACAGATTACGCCCGGCTATGGCTACACCTTC.

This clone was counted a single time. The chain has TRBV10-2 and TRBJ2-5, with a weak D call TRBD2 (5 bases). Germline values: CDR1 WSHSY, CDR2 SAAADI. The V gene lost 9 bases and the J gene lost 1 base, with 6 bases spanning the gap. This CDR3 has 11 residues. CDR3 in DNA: TGCGCCAGTAGCGCCCAAGAGACCCAGTACTTC. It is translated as CASSAQETQYF.

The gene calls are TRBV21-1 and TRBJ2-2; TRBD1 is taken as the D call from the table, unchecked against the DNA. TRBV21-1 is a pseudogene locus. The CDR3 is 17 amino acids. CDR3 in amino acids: CASSKRRAHVKAGELFF. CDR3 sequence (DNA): TGTGCCAGCAGCAAACGCAGGGCTCATGTAAAGGCCGGGGAGCTGTTTTTT.

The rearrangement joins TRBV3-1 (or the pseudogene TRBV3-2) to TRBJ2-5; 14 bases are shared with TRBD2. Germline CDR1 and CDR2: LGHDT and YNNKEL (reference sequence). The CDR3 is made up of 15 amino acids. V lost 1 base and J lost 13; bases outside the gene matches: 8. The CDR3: CASSQGTSGRPRPYF. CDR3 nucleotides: TGTGCCAGCAGCCAAGGGACTAGCGGGAGGCCTAGGCCGTACTTC.

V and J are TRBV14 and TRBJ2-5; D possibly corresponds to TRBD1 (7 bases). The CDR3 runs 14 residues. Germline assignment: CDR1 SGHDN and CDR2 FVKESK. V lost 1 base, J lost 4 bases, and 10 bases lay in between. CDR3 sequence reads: CASSQAGGRETQYF. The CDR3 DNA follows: TGTGCCAGCAGCCAAGCAGGGGGGCGAGAGACCCAGTACTTC.

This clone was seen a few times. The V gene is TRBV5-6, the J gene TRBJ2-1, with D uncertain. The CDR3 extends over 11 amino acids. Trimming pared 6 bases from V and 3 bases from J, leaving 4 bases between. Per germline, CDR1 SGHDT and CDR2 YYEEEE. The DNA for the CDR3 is TGTGCCAGCAACTACTACAATGAGCAGTTCTTC. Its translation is CASNYYNEQFF.